Each of the 4 T cell receptor beta chains below was sequenced from the same sample in a study of cytomegalovirus exposure and HLA in healthy donors. The PCR contained 60 Vbeta and 13 Jbeta primers. Clones were read by immunoSEQ multiplex PCR, and TCRdb kept only the in-frame ones, dropping some. Its table records fewer than 150,000 clones. Sequenced: PBMCs. The receptors come from a man aged 40-49 years in good health and CMV-seronegative.

The genes are TRBV6-5 and TRBJ2-5, with 9 nucleotides matching TRBD1. The CDR3 extends over 15 amino acids. CDR1 and CDR2 from the germline V gene are MNHEY and SVGAGI. V gave up 6 bases and J gave up 2 bases; unmatched junction bases: 7. CDR3 sequence reads: CASSRTGVIQETQYF. The CDR3 DNA sequence: TGTGCCAGCAGCCGGACAGGGGTGATTCAAGAGACCCAGTACTTC.

The chain joins TRBV2 to TRBJ2-1; TRBD2 matches at 15 bases. Germline V gene data show CDR1 as SNHLY and CDR2 as FYNNEI. The CDR3 consists of 13 residues. V shed 5 bases, J shed 14 bases, and the junction held 4 bases outside the gene matches. CDR3 loop: CASSKGLAGGEFF. Here the CDR3 DNA reads TGTGCCAGCAGTAAGGGACTAGCGGGGGGAGAGTTCTTC.

The genes are TRBV7-2 and TRBJ2-5; 12 bases line up with TRBD2. Germline V CDR1 and CDR2: SGHTA, FQGNSA. CDR3 length: 15 amino acids. V shed 5 bases and J 5 bases; nucleotides not matched to a gene: 6. The CDR3 reads CASSPLAGGRETQYF. The CDR3 coding sequence is TGTGCCAGCAGCCCCCTAGCGGGGGGGCGGGAGACCCAGTACTTC.

The chain combines TRBV27 with TRBJ2-1, with 12 bases fitting TRBD2. This CDR3 comprises 17 residues. Germline CDR1 MNHEY, CDR2 SMNVEV (reference sequence). V was clipped by 6 bases and J by 6 bases; unmatched bases: 12. The CDR3 coding sequence is TGTGCCAGCAGGATACTGCCTAGCGGGGGGGCTTTCAATGAGCAGTTCTTC. This gives the protein CASRILPSGGAFNEQFF.